This TCR beta chain stems from a study of T-cell reconstitution after alpha-beta-depleted transplantation in children. CDR1 is SQVTM, CDR2 ANQGSEA, per germline. V dropped 7 bases and J dropped 1; count of bases not matched to a gene: 5. The CDR3 sequence is 13 residues long. TCRbeta library preparation incorporated unique molecular identifiers. TCRdb reanalysed the PCR reads using MiXCR and keeps one entry per CDR3 protein. The repertoire holds 380,000 or so distinct CDR3 sequences, with 10% to 15% as singletons. Material: PBMCs, obtained from the stem cell graft. V is TRBV29-1 and J is TRBJ2-5, with 8 bases matching TRBD2. The TCR originated in a human donor who donated a stem cell graft to a child with Fanconi anemia. The CDR3 loop is CSAPGLVQETQYF. The CDR3 DNA reads TGCAGCGCCCCGGGACTAGTCCAAGAGACCCAGTACTTC.